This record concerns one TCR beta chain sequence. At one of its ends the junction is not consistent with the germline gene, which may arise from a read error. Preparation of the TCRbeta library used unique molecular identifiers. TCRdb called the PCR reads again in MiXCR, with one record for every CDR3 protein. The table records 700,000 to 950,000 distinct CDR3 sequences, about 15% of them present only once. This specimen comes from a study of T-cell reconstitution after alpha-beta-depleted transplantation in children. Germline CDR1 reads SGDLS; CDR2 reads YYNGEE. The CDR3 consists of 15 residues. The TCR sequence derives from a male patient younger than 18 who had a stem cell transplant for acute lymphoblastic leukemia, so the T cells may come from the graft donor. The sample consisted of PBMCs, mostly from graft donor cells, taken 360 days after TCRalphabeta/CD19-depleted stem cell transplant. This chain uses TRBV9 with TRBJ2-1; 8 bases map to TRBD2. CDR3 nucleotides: TGTGCCAGCACCGTATCTAGCGGGTCCTACAATGAGCAGTTCTTC. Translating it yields CASTVSSGSYNEQFF.